The clone carrying this T cell receptor (beta chain) was counted ten times or more. Its antigen is not identified. Looked up from germline, CDR1 is SGHRS and CDR2 is YFSETQ. The length of the CDR3 is 13 residues. V gave up 5 bases and J gave up 4 bases; unmatched junction bases: 4. TCR beta libraries were built with iRepertoire HTBI primers and Arm-PCR of CDR3 regions. In TCRdb, the multiplex PCR reads were re-called with MiXCR into one record per CDR3 protein. The sample lists 450,000 to 500,000 distinct CDR3 sequences, roughly 17% occurring once. Regarding time point: newly diagnosed GD, antithyroid drugs for less than 3 months. PBMC RNA was the source of the TCR library. This sample is part of a study of regulatory T cells in long-lasting Graves disease. Study results and caveats: Persistent disease was associated with favored TRBV28 usage and with favored use of TRBJ1-2 and TRBJ2-5.

This sample was also put to use in a study of T cells in Graves' hyperthyroidism and ophthalmopathy. As that report states: The HTBI primer set drove a first-round RT-PCR of the TCR CDR3.

The input for sequencing was peripheral blood mononuclear cells (PBMCs), taken at new diagnosis, from a patient treated with antithyroid drugs. V is TRBV5-1 and J is TRBJ2-3; 7 nucleotides align to TRBD1. This receptor was taken from a man aged 40-49 years with Graves disease. CDR3 sequence: CASRSQGSDTQYF. In DNA form, the CDR3 reads TGCGCCAGCAGATCACAGGGGTCAGATACGCAGTATTTT.